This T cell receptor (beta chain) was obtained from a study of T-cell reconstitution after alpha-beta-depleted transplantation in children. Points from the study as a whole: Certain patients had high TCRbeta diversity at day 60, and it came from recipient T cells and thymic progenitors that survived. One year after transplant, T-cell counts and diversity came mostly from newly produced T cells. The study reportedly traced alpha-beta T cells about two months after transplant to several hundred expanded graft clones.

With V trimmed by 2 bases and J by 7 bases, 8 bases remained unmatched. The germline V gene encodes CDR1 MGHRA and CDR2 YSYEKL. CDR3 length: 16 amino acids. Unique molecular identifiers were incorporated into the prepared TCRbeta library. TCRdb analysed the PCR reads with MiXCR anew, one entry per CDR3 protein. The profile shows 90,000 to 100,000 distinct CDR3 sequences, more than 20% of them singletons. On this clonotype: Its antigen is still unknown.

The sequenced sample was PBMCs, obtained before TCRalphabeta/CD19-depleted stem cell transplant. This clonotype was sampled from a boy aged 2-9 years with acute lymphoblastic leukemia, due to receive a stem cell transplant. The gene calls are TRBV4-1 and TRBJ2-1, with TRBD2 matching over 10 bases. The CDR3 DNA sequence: TGCGCCAGCAGCCAACCCGGACTAGCGGAGGGAAATGAGCAGTTCTTC. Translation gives CASSQPGLAEGNEQFF.